One and the same sample provided the 19 T cell receptor beta chains below, sequenced in a study of blood T cell repertoires in COVID-19. Some clones are missing from TCRdb's copy, which holds only in-frame ones; the method was immunoSEQ multiplex PCR. Among over 130,000 clones, 84% were seen once, and the ten largest hold roughly 8%. Source material: peripheral blood. All receptors come from a human donor in a cohort sampled during active COVID-19.

This chain joins TRBV19 and TRBJ2-7, with 8 bases matching TRBD1. Germline CDR1 and CDR2: LNHDA and SQIVND (reference sequence). J was trimmed by 6 bases and V by 4 bases; bases with no gene match: 5. There are 13 residues in the CDR3. Written as DNA, the CDR3 is TGTGCCAGTAGTACCTATACAGGGGGCGAGCAGTACTTC. Protein sequence: CASSTYTGGEQYF.

This clone was picked up one time. The chain combines TRBV7-2 with TRBJ2-7; a weak D match, TRBD1 (6 bases). CDR1 and CDR2 (germline): SGHTA, FQGNSA. V shed 2 bases and J shed 7 bases, with 12 bases lying between them. This CDR3 comprises 13 residues. As DNA, the CDR3 is TGTGCCAGCAGCTTAATTCAGGGGTATGAGCAGTACTTC. Its translation: CASSLIQGYEQYF.

The CDR3 DNA is TGTGCCAGCAGTCGAGCCAACAGAGAGACCCAGTACTTC. It translates to CASSRANRETQYF. The chain is built from TRBV5-6 and TRBJ2-5; D call uncertain. Germline CDR1 SGHDT, CDR2 YYEEEE. V dropped 5 bases and J dropped 4 bases, with 12 bases sitting between them. This CDR3 spans 13 amino acids.

This chain links TRBV18 with TRBJ1-3, with D possibly being TRBD1 (6 bases). The CDR3 extends over 15 amino acids. Germline V CDR1 and CDR2: KGHSH, LQKENI. V shed 2 bases and J shed 4 bases, with 12 bases lying between them. The CDR3 sequence is CASSPGGDPGNTIYF. The CDR3, as DNA: TGTGCCAGCTCACCAGGGGGCGATCCCGGAAACACCATATATTTT.

V usage is TRBV7-2 and J usage is TRBJ2-2, with D possibly being TRBD2 (6 bases). Germline V gives CDR1 SGHTA, CDR2 FQGNSA. This CDR3 comprises 14 residues. Trimming left V 5 bases short and J 1 base short, with 8 bases between. The CDR3 region has the DNA TGTGCCAGCAGCCCGGGAGTGAACACCGGGGAGCTGTTTTTT. Its protein is CASSPGVNTGELFF.

The chain combines TRBV9 with TRBJ1-5; TRBD1 matches at 10 bases. Per germline, CDR1 SGDLS and CDR2 YYNGEE. Unmatched junction bases numbered 3, after V lost 4 bases and J lost 2 bases. This CDR3 spans 15 amino acids. The CDR3 loop is CASSSGTGGNQPQHF. The CDR3 region has the DNA TGTGCCAGCAGCTCGGGGACAGGGGGCAATCAGCCCCAGCATTTT.

This clone has a single count. The rearrangement links TRBV6-5 to TRBJ2-5; D is unclear. The CDR3 runs 12 residues. Deletions cut 4 bases from V and 5 bases from J, with 8 bases between. The germline V gene has CDR1 MNHEY and CDR2 SVGAGI. CDR3: CASSSAEETQYF. Here the CDR3 DNA reads TGTGCCAGCAGTTCGGCGGAGGAGACCCAGTACTTC.

The J gene is TRBJ2-5, the V gene TRBV1; the table's D call, TRBD1, was not checked against the DNA. TRBV1 corresponds to a pseudogene. The CDR3 totals 14 residues. This chain's CDR3 is CTSSRTDREETQYF. In DNA, the CDR3 is TGCACCAGCAGCCGGACCGACAGGGAAGAGACCCAGTACTTC.

The chain combines TRBV19 with TRBJ2-3; 8 bases line up with TRBD1. The CDR3 contains 18 residues. Germline assignment: CDR1 LNHDA and CDR2 SQIVND (reference sequence). V dropped 4 bases and J dropped 4; count of bases not matched to a gene: 16. The CDR3 spells CASSKARQGSSISDTQYF. The CDR3 DNA sequence: TGTGCCAGTAGTAAAGCCCGACAGGGGTCATCGATCTCAGATACGCAGTATTTT.

This clone showed up just a few times. V gene TRBV5-1 combines with J gene TRBJ1-1; D uncertain. This CDR3 has 14 amino acids. The V gene's germline CDR1 is SGHRS and CDR2 YFSETQ. Trimming removed 0 bases from V and 1 base from J, with 7 bases in between. This CDR3 reads CASSLGAPNTEAFF. The DNA of the CDR3 is TGCGCCAGCAGCTTGGGGGCACCGAACACTGAAGCTTTCTTT.

The table lists this clone with a count of one. This chain connects TRBV7-3 to TRBJ2-5; 9 bases fit TRBD1. Germline V gives CDR1 SGHTA, CDR2 FQGTGA. The CDR3 loop spans 16 amino acids. J gave up 5 bases and V 5 bases, and 12 bases lay outside the gene matches. CDR3 DNA: TGTGCCAGCAGCCCAGGATTGGGACAGGGCGATGAGACCCAGTACTTC. It encodes CASSPGLGQGDETQYF.

The V call is TRBV3-1 (or the pseudogene TRBV3-2), the J call TRBJ2-7; D is ambiguous. This CDR3 is built from 16 residues. V was cut by 0 bases and J by 4 bases, with 16 bases left in between. Germline CDR1 and CDR2: LGHDT and YNNKEL (reference sequence). CDR3 in amino acids: CASSQDVVNYRYEQYF. The CDR3 DNA is TGTGCCAGCAGCCAAGATGTGGTGAACTATCGGTACGAGCAGTACTTC.

The J gene is TRBJ2-7, the V gene TRBV19; TRBD1 matches at 10 bases. Per the germline V gene, CDR1 is LNHDA and CDR2 is SQIVND (reference sequence). The CDR3 covers 13 residues. Here the CDR3 reads CGGGTGEWHEQYF. CDR3 coding DNA: TGTGGGGGCGGGACAGGGGAATGGCACGAGCAGTACTTC.

The rearrangement uses TRBV5-4 and TRBJ2-7; the D gene is possibly TRBD1 (7 bases). This CDR3 region has 16 residues. V lost 4 bases and J 1 base, leaving 18 bases between the germline ends. Germline CDR1 reads SGHNT; CDR2 reads YYREEE (reference sequence). The CDR3 loop reads CASSPGGSRSSYEQYF. In DNA, the CDR3 is TGTGCCAGCAGCCCAGGGGGGAGTAGGAGTTCCTACGAGCAGTACTTC.

V usage is TRBV29-1 and J usage is TRBJ2-5; a weak D match, TRBD1 (6 bases). V lost 2 bases, J lost 4 bases, and 8 bases lay in between. The CDR3 is 12 amino acids. CDR1 and CDR2 (germline): SQVTM, ANQGSEA. The DNA for the CDR3 is TGCAGCGTTGAAACCAGGGGAGAGACCCAGTACTTC. It is translated as CSVETRGETQYF.

V is TRBV5-1 and J is TRBJ1-2; no firm D call. CDR1 and CDR2 from the germline V gene are SGHRS and YFSETQ. The CDR3 runs to 13 residues. V was trimmed by 3 bases and J by 5 bases, leaving 11 bases between them. In nucleotides, the CDR3 is TGCGCCAGCAGCTGGAGGTTGGGGTATGGCTACACCTTC. It specifies CASSWRLGYGYTF.

This chain uses TRBV11-2 with TRBJ1-1; possibly TRBD1 for D (6 bases). This CDR3 has 13 amino acids. From germline, CDR1 is SGHAT and CDR2 FQNNGV. The ends were cut back, 3 bases at V and 5 bases at J, with 10 bases in the middle. The CDR3 DNA follows: TGTGCCAGCAGCTTCCCCCAGGGGACTGAAGCTTTCTTT. It encodes CASSFPQGTEAFF. The full variable domain, completed using reference TRBV11-2 and TRBJ1-1, is EAGVAQSPRYKIIEKRQSVAFWCNPISGHATLYWYQQILGQGPKLLIQFQNNGVVDDSQLPKDRFSAERLKGVDSTLKIQPAKLEDSAVYLCASSFPQGTEAFFGQGTRLTVV.

The chain recombines TRBV11-3 with TRBJ2-5; 9 nucleotides line up with TRBD1. Germline trimming cut 5 bases from V and 5 bases from J; bases unmatched to any gene: 9. The V gene's germline CDR1 is SGHNT and CDR2 YENEEA. CDR3 length equals 15 residues. The CDR3: CASSPGQGSFETQYF. CDR3 in DNA: TGTGCCAGCAGCCCAGGACAGGGGAGTTTTGAGACCCAGTACTTC.

The chain employs TRBV6-5 and TRBJ1-3, with D perhaps TRBD1 (6 bases). CDR1 and CDR2 from the germline V gene are MNHEY and SVGAGI. The CDR3 has 14 amino acids. V lost 7 bases, J lost 3 bases, and 13 bases lay in between. The CDR3 coding sequence is TGTGCCAGCATGAAGGGGGTTTATGGAAACACCATATATTTT. Its translation is CASMKGVYGNTIYF.